In its sample, the clone carrying this T cell receptor beta chain was seen many times. No antigen is known for it. Germline CDR1 and CDR2: SGHTA and FQGNSA. The CDR3 consists of 13 residues. The V gene lost 1 base and the J gene lost 9 bases, with 12 bases spanning the gap. Individual cDNA molecules carried attached unique molecular identifiers. TCRdb reprocessed the 5' RACE reads with MiXCR, giving one entry per CDR3 protein. The sample consists of fewer than 65,000 distinct CDR3 sequences, 7.5% to 10% of them appearing once. This record belongs to a study of early T cells in non-severe SARS-CoV-2 infection. For the study at large: Sequencing used unsorted whole-blood bulk RNA, so chains lack pairing.

Overall study results and limits: Matching against VDJdb likely underestimated virus-specific expansions, favoring anti-spike CD8.

The rearrangement joins TRBV7-2 to TRBJ2-5, with D tentatively TRBD2 (6 bases). The sample comprised whole blood. The source is an adult who was a healthcare worker with PCR-confirmed SARS-CoV-2 infection or an uninfected control (not recorded which). The CDR3, as DNA: TGTGCCAGCAGCTTAGTGCCGTGGGAGGCCCAGTACTTC. Residues: CASSLVPWEAQYF.